The clone carrying this TCR beta chain was recorded once. Its antigen is unknown. Per the germline V gene, CDR1 is SGHRS and CDR2 is YFSETQ. The V end was cut by 1 base, the J end by 0 bases, with 16 bases between. The CDR3 is 18 amino acids. The study drew its donors from healthy HIV-negative adults without recent acute infections or vaccinations. The data were obtained in a study of shared clonotypes between healthy human individuals. Study context: CD4 naive and memory got three plates each, CD8 naive two, CD8 memory one.

Overall study results and limits: Sharing across four donors was seen in 4% to 6.5% of naive CD4 clonotypes.

This table comes from immunoSEQ multiplex PCR, and its TCRdb copy is limited to in-frame clones, with some not included. The sample holds some 2.3 million clones; more than 80% are singletons and the top ten take under 0.45%. This sequence joins TRBV5-1 and TRBJ1-4; D is unclear. The source of this sequence is a man aged 18 to 30 in good health. Some clones in this sample may be carry-over from other donors' samples. The material sequenced was naive CD4+ T cells from PBMCs. Subset in this sample: CD45RA+ positively selected. Written as DNA, the CDR3 is TGCGCCAGCAGCTTGCCAGCAATAGTTGGTGCAACTAATGAAAAACTGTTTTTT. Protein sequence: CASSLPAIVGATNEKLFF.